This T cell receptor beta chain was sequenced in a study of shared clonotypes between healthy human individuals. Germline assignment: CDR1 MDHEN and CDR2 SYDVKM. With V trimmed by 6 bases and J by 3 bases, 5 bases remained unmatched. The CDR3 consists of 13 residues. TCRdb keeps only in-frame clones here, not all; method: immunoSEQ multiplex PCR. Of more than 2 million clones in the sample, about 94% were seen once. Regarding the study as a whole: Estimated clonotype richness was generally higher in naive than memory subsets.

On this clone itself: The target antigen is unknown. This same CDR3 is encoded by further DNA sequences in the sample.

In the naive CD8 group, cells lacked CD45RO and were positively selected for CCR7, so terminally differentiated effector memory CD45RA+ cells were left out. This TCR was sampled from a young man in good health. The sequencing sample was made of naive CD8+ T cells sorted from blood. The V and J genes are TRBV28 and TRBJ2-7; 7 nucleotides line up with TRBD1. This CDR3 is CASSPTGSYEQYF. The CDR3 region has the DNA TGTGCCAGCAGCCCGACAGGGAGCTACGAGCAGTACTTC. The complete variable domain, with remaining parts taken from reference TRBV28 and TRBJ2-7, reads DVKVTQSSRYLVKRTGEKVFLECVQDMDHENMFWYRQDPGLGLRLIYFSYDVKMKEKGDIPEGYSVSREKKERFSLILESASTNQTSMYLCASSPTGSYEQYFGPGTRLTVT.